This is a list of T cell receptor beta chains from one sample in a study of vaccination and CD4 T cells after COVID-19. From the PCR reads, TCRdb called clonotypes with MiXCR, one entry per CDR3 protein. The sample includes 20,000 to 30,000 distinct CDR3 sequences, roughly 62% of them seen just once. These receptors have no identified antigens. Sequencing used CD4+ T cells from blood, cultured in vitro, obtained after SARS-CoV-2 vaccination. The receptors were sampled from a human donor who received a COVID-19 vaccine. CDR3s include the opening cysteine and the closing phenylalanine or tryptophan. The D gene is left open where the match is weak. Clone size is given for some rows only: seen once, a few or many times, or a class if the clone is expanded.

clone size	V gene	CDR3 length	D gene	J gene	CDR3 DNA	CDR3 protein
few	TRBV20-1	14	-	TRBJ1-3	TGCAGTGCACAAGAGAGGGTCTCTGGAAACACCATATATTTT	CSAQERVSGNTIYF
-	TRBV7-2	11	-	TRBJ2-3	TGTGCCAGCAGCTTTAGCGGTACGCAGTATTTT	CASSFSGTQYF
-	TRBV25-1	20	-	TRBJ1-6	TGTGCCAGCAGTGAATCCGGAGACTTTCCCAGGAGCTCCTATAATTCACCCCTCCACTTT	CASSESGDFPRSSYNSPLHF
few	TRBV19	12	-	TRBJ1-5	TGTGCCAGCGGTTATAGCAATCAGCCCCAGCATTTT	CASGYSNQPQHF
-	TRBV19	18	-	TRBJ2-6	TGTGCCAGTAGTATAGGACAGCTGATACTCTCTGGGGCCAACGTCCTGACTTTC	CASSIGQLILSGANVLTF
-	TRBV24-1	15	-	TRBJ2-2	TGTGCCACCAGTGATTTGAAGGGGATACCCGGGGAGCTGTTTTTT	CATSDLKGIPGELFF
-	TRBV12-3/TRBV12-4	13	-	TRBJ1-1	TGTGCCAGCAGTCGCCCAGGGGTCTCTGAAGCTTTCTTT	CASSRPGVSEAFF
-	TRBV5-4	15	TRBD2	TRBJ2-3	TGTGCCAGCAGCTTGGTAGCGGGGTACACAGATACGCAGTATTTT	CASSLVAGYTDTQYF
-	TRBV6-5	16	TRBD2	TRBJ2-1	TGTGCCAGCAGTTACGAGCGGGGGCGAAACTACAATGAGCAGTTCTTC	CASSYERGRNYNEQFF
-	TRBV7-9	13	-	TRBJ1-1	TGTGCCAGCAGCTTAGGCAGGGGTGGTGAAGCTTTCTTT	CASSLGRGGEAFF
-	TRBV10-3	16	-	TRBJ1-6	TGTGCCATCAGTGATGGGAAGGGGTCGGATAATTCACCCCTCCACTTT	CAISDGKGSDNSPLHF